The 15 T cell receptor beta chains presented below share a single source sample, sequenced in a study of high-grade serous ovarian cancer treatment subgroups. Some clones are missing from TCRdb's copy, which holds only in-frame ones; the method was immunoSEQ multiplex PCR. The sample includes about 4,300 clones, about 74% seen only once; the top ten take approximately 18%. Tumor tissue was taken before any definitive surgery or chemotherapy was given. The sample taken for sequencing was tumor tissue. The receptors derive from a human donor with high-grade serous ovarian cancer.

The DNA of the CDR3 is TGTGCCAGCAGTCAACAGGGGAACACTGAAGCTTTCTTT. This codes for CASSQQGNTEAFF. The chain combines TRBV27 with TRBJ1-1, with TRBD1 as a possible D gene (6 bases). CDR1 is MNHEY, CDR2 SMNVEV, per germline (reference sequence). CDR3 length equals 13 residues. Trimming cost V 5 bases and J 1 base, with 8 bases left between them.

V and J are TRBV6-5 and TRBJ2-3; D uncertain. V was clipped by 2 bases and J by 2 bases, with 5 bases between them. CDR3 length: 13 residues. The germline CDR1 and CDR2 sequences are MNHEY and SVGAGI. CDR3: CASSYENTDTQYF. The CDR3 nucleotides read TGTGCCAGCAGTTACGAGAACACAGATACGCAGTATTTT.

The chain joins TRBV5-1 to TRBJ2-7; D unresolved. Trimming left V 1 base short and J 11 bases short, with 13 bases between. The germline V gene has CDR1 SGHRS and CDR2 YFSETQ. The CDR3 runs to 12 residues. The CDR3 DNA reads TGCGCCAGCAGCTTGAACGGACCAGACGAGTACTTC. It yields the protein CASSLNGPDEYF.

This chain joins TRBV7-3 and TRBJ2-5; perhaps TRBD1 as D (5 bases). CDR1 SGHTA and CDR2 FQGTGA come from the germline V gene. The CDR3 is made up of 14 amino acids. The V end lost 1 base, the J end lost 2 bases, and 8 bases lay between the germline ends. In DNA form, the CDR3 reads TGTGCCAGCAGCTTAATGTCAGGGCAAGAGACCCAGTACTTC. Residues: CASSLMSGQETQYF. The whole variable domain, remainder taken from reference TRBV7-3 and TRBJ2-5, is GAGVSQTPSNKVTEKGKYVELRCDPISGHTALYWYRQSLGQGPEFLIYFQGTGAADDSGLPNDRFFAVRPEGSVSTLKIQRTERGDSAVYLCASSLMSGQETQYFGPGTRLLVL.

This clone has only a few counts. V and J are TRBV6-6 and TRBJ1-4; D perhaps matches TRBD1 (6 bases). This CDR3 is built from 15 residues. The V and J ends lost 5 bases and 7 bases respectively, with 17 bases between them. Germline CDR1 MNHNY, CDR2 SVGAGI (reference sequence). The CDR3 loop reads CASSTTGLAGEKLFF. CDR3 coding DNA: TGTGCCAGCAGTACCACAGGGCTGGCGGGTGAAAAACTGTTTTTT.

The J gene is TRBJ1-4, the V gene TRBV11-3, with D unclear. From germline, CDR1 is SGHNT and CDR2 YENEEA. There are 14 residues in the CDR3. Trimming left V 5 bases short and J 0 bases short, with 7 bases between. The CDR3 sequence is CASSIKTTNEKLFF. The CDR3 DNA sequence: TGTGCCAGCAGCATAAAGACAACTAATGAAAAACTGTTTTTT.

The chain has TRBV4-1 and TRBJ2-5; 14 bases agree with TRBD2. The J segment lost 5 bases and the V segment lost 1 base, leaving 9 bases of the junction unmatched. The germline CDR1 and CDR2 sequences are MGHRA and YSYEKL. This CDR3 comprises 18 residues. The chain's CDR3 is CASSQASGGLAGAETQYF. In DNA form, the CDR3 reads TGCGCCAGCAGCCAAGCGTCAGGGGGACTAGCGGGAGCCGAGACCCAGTACTTC.

The chain is built from TRBV6-5 and TRBJ1-4; the D gene is possibly TRBD1 (6 bases). The CDR3 runs 15 residues. The germline V gene encodes CDR1 MNHEY and CDR2 SVGAGI. V lost 6 bases and J 4 bases, leaving 15 bases between the germline ends. CDR3 nucleotide sequence: TGTGCCAGCAGCCCGCAGGGACAAGATAATGAAAAACTGTTTTTT. As protein: CASSPQGQDNEKLFF.

V usage is TRBV5-1 and J usage is TRBJ1-4, with D possibly TRBD1 on 5 matching bases. The CDR3 covers 14 residues. CDR1 is SGHRS, CDR2 YFSETQ, per germline. Between the trimmed V and J ends, which lost 4 bases and 8 bases, there was a span of 15 bases. CDR3 residues: CASSPRAGEEKLFF. The CDR3 DNA reads TGCGCCAGCAGCCCCAGGGCTGGGGAAGAAAAACTGTTTTTT.

The V gene is TRBV6-5, the J gene TRBJ2-3; D gene ambiguous. Per the germline V gene, CDR1 is MNHEY and CDR2 is SVGAGI. V was pared by 6 bases and J by 2 bases, with 6 bases between. The CDR3 sequence is 12 residues long. CDR3 protein: CASSSTTDTQYF. CDR3 bases: TGTGCCAGCAGCTCTACCACAGATACGCAGTATTTT.

Here the CDR3 DNA reads TGCACCAGCAGCCAGACCGGACTATTTAATATCACCGGGGAGCTGTTTTTT. It is translated as CTSSQTGLFNITGELFF. The J gene is TRBJ2-2, the V gene TRBV1; the table assigns TRBD2, which was not confirmed against the DNA. TRBV1 is an annotated pseudogene. The CDR3 extends over 17 amino acids.

CDR3 sequence (DNA): TGTGCCAGCTCAACGGACAGGGGGCTGCCAGATACGCAGTATTTT. Protein sequence: CASSTDRGLPDTQYF. The chain is built from TRBV18 and TRBJ2-3, with 11 bases lining up with TRBD1. There are 15 residues in the CDR3. Germline CDR1 reads KGHSH; CDR2 reads LQKENI. The trim removed 5 bases at V and 4 bases at J, leaving 5 bases unmatched.

In DNA, the CDR3 is TGTGCCAGCAGCCCCGTGAGCTATGGCTACACCTTC. Residues: CASSPVSYGYTF. The chain employs TRBV7-9 and TRBJ1-2; D unclear. Deletions cut 5 bases from V and 4 bases from J, with 8 bases between. The CDR3 totals 12 residues. Germline-derived CDR1 and CDR2 are SEHNR and FQNEAQ (reference sequence).

The chain is built from TRBV20-1 and TRBJ2-1; the D gene is possibly TRBD1 (5 bases). V lost 5 bases and J 9 bases, leaving 8 bases between the germline ends. Germline V CDR1 and CDR2: DFQATT, SNEGSKA (reference sequence). This CDR3 is 10 amino acids long. CDR3: CSAGQGEQFF. CDR3 coding DNA: TGCAGTGCTGGTCAGGGTGAGCAGTTCTTC.

This chain links TRBV28 with TRBJ2-7; 10 nucleotides match TRBD2. The CDR3 spans 16 residues. Looked up from germline, CDR1 is MDHEN and CDR2 is SYDVKM. After removal of 2 bases from V and 5 bases from J, the junction contained 9 bases not matched to a gene. The CDR3 sequence: CASSLGIAGGFNEQYF. CDR3 nucleotide sequence: TGTGCCAGCAGTTTAGGGATAGCGGGAGGTTTTAACGAGCAGTACTTC.